One sample yielded the 30 T cell receptor beta chains listed below, sequenced in a study of T cell repertoires in cytomegalovirus infection. MiXCR, applied by TCRdb to the reads, yields one record per CDR3 protein. The sample lists hundreds of thousands of distinct CDR3 sequences, 25% to 35% occurring once. The antigens for these receptors are not known. The material sequenced was cultured PBMCs, taken from culture after CMV antigen stimulation. Receptor source: a human donor in good health (CMV status not recorded). Some clones in this sample may be carry-over from other donors' samples.

CDR3 DNA sequence: TGTGCCAGCAGTTTGGAGGTAGCCAGCAAGCAGTTCTTC. Its protein is CASSLEVASKQFF. The chain combines TRBV28 with TRBJ2-1; a possible D gene is TRBD2 (5 bases). CDR3 length: 13 residues. Germline V gene sequence: CDR1 MDHEN, CDR2 SYDVKM. The V gene lost 3 bases and the J gene lost 11 bases, with 14 bases spanning the gap.

This rearrangement joins TRBV10-3 to TRBJ2-5; 8 bases match TRBD1. Trimming took 4 bases from V and 2 from J; bases not matched to a gene: 0. The CDR3 contains 13 residues. The germline V gene encodes CDR1 ENHRY and CDR2 SYGVKD. The CDR3 loop reads CAISGQGQETQYF. The CDR3, as DNA: TGTGCCATCAGTGGACAGGGGCAAGAGACCCAGTACTTC.

This CDR3 reads CATKLAGLSYNEQFF. The DNA for the CDR3 is TGTGCCACAAAACTAGCGGGGCTATCCTACAATGAGCAGTTCTTC. The chain joins TRBV3-1 to TRBJ2-1, with 10 positions matching TRBD2. This CDR3 comprises 15 residues. From germline, CDR1 is LGHDT and CDR2 YNNKEL (reference sequence). J was trimmed by 1 base and V by 10 bases; bases with no gene match: 7.

This clonotype came up many times. The rearrangement joins TRBV5-6 to TRBJ1-5, with unresolved D. The CDR3 is 14 amino acids. V was clipped by 7 bases and J by 0 bases, with 11 bases between them. Germline loops: CDR1 SGHDT, CDR2 YYEEEE. CDR3 amino acids: CASGLRLSNQPQHF. The CDR3 nucleotides read TGTGCCAGCGGTTTGAGGCTTAGCAATCAGCCCCAGCATTTT.

Only a few counts were recorded for this clonotype. This rearrangement joins TRBV7-2 to TRBJ2-7; TRBD2 is a possible D gene (5 bases). Germline lookup yields CDR1 SGHTA and CDR2 FQGNSA. This CDR3 contains 13 residues. With 1 base removed from V and 9 bases from J, the gap between germline ends came to 13 bases. CDR3 in DNA: TGTGCCAGCAGCTTAGAGGCTAGCTCACGGCAGTACTTC. Translated, it gives CASSLEASSRQYF.

The chain joins TRBV12-5 to TRBJ1-5; D remains unclear. V lost 1 base to trimming and J lost 4 bases, with 8 bases between them. This CDR3 contains 14 residues. Germline V lookup: CDR1 LGHNT, CDR2 FRNRAP. CDR3 sequence (DNA): TGTGCTAGTGGTTTGGGACTTCCAAATCAGCCCCAGCATTTT. It specifies CASGLGLPNQPQHF.

This chain connects TRBV7-9 to TRBJ2-3; TRBD1 aligns across 7 bases. Germline CDR1 is SEHNR and CDR2 is FQNEAQ (reference sequence). The V and J ends lost 0 bases and 2 bases, in that order; junction bases with no gene match: 11. There are 18 residues in the CDR3. This CDR3 is CASSLALPDRQFTDTQYF. The CDR3 nucleotides read TGTGCCAGCAGCTTAGCGCTGCCGGACAGGCAATTCACAGATACGCAGTATTTT.

The table lists this clonotype with a few counts. J is TRBJ1-5 and V is TRBV7-2; a possible D gene is TRBD1 (6 bases). Trimming removed 4 bases at V and 4 bases at J, with 11 bases between. This CDR3 is 14 amino acids long. In germline, CDR1 is SGHTA, CDR2 FQGNSA. This chain's CDR3 is CASSWDTLNQPQHF. Written as DNA, the CDR3 is TGTGCCAGCAGCTGGGACACCTTAAATCAGCCCCAGCATTTT. Full variable domain (remainder filled in from reference TRBV7-2 and TRBJ1-5): GAGVSQSPSNKVTEKGKDVELRCDPISGHTALYWYRQSLGQGLEFLIYFQGNSAPDKSGLPSDRFSAERTGGSVSTLTIQRTQQEDSAVYLCASSWDTLNQPQHFGDGTRLSIL.

The rearrangement links TRBV6-6 to TRBJ1-2; a possible D gene is TRBD1 (6 bases). The CDR3 is 13 residues long. V gave up 6 bases and J gave up 9 bases, with 17 bases separating them. Germline CDR1 MNHNY, CDR2 SVGAGI (reference sequence). The CDR3 nucleotides read TGTGCCAGCAGAATCGGGACATTGGAGAGCTACACCTTC. Encoded protein: CASRIGTLESYTF.

The V and J genes are TRBV27 and TRBJ2-7; either TRBD1 or TRBD2 may fit D (5 bases each). Trimming cost V 5 bases and J 3 bases, with 17 bases left between them. CDR1 and CDR2 from the germline V gene are MNHEY and SMNVEV (reference sequence). The CDR3 loop spans 15 amino acids. The CDR3 sequence is CASSPRDRTFYEQYF. The CDR3 DNA sequence: TGTGCCAGCAGTCCCCGGGACCGTACTTTCTACGAGCAGTACTTC.

The V gene is TRBV4-2, the J gene TRBJ1-1, with D hard to call. This CDR3 is built from 13 residues. The V gene's germline CDR1 is LGHNA and CDR2 YNFKEQ. V dropped 4 bases and J dropped 3 bases, with 9 bases sitting between them. CDR3 loop: CASSLTRDTEAFF. In DNA form, the CDR3 reads TGTGCCAGCAGCCTCACGAGAGACACTGAAGCTTTCTTT.

The chain couples TRBV12-3 or TRBV12-4 to TRBJ1-1; no definite D call. The CDR3 is made up of 12 amino acids. Trimming took 6 bases from V and 7 from J, leaving 12 bases between them. The CDR3 DNA follows: TGTGCCAGCAGCATTTGGGTGGGTGAAGCTTTCTTT. Translation gives CASSIWVGEAFF.

The rearrangement uses TRBV5-6 and TRBJ2-3; 10 nucleotides line up with TRBD2. The V gene's germline CDR1 is SGHDT and CDR2 YYEEEE. This CDR3 comprises 15 residues. The V gene end was trimmed by 3 bases and the J gene end by 2 bases; junction bases not matched to a gene: 3. The CDR3 reads CASSSAGGPTDTQYF. CDR3 coding DNA: TGTGCCAGCAGCTCAGCGGGGGGGCCCACAGATACGCAGTATTTT.

V and J are TRBV28 and TRBJ2-1, with 10 bases aligning to TRBD2. CDR3 length equals 19 residues. J lost 10 bases, V lost 4 bases, and 22 bases had no gene match. Germline CDR1 MDHEN, CDR2 SYDVKM. In DNA, the CDR3 is TGTGCCAGCAGTTCCTCAGCCCCCGGGACTAGCGCATTTGAGGGAGAGCAGTTCTTC. It encodes CASSSSAPGTSAFEGEQFF.

Only a few counts were recorded for this clonotype. The chain recombines TRBV11-2 with TRBJ1-2; no reliable D call. The CDR3 sequence is 14 residues long. V lost 5 bases and J lost 2, with 12 bases in between. Germline lookup yields CDR1 SGHAT and CDR2 FQNNGV. For the CDR3, the DNA is TGTGCCAGCAGCCCCCGTGGACCGAACTATGGCTACACCTTC. It codes for CASSPRGPNYGYTF. Supplemented by reference TRBV11-2 and TRBJ1-2, the full variable domain reads EAGVAQSPRYKIIEKRQSVAFWCNPISGHATLYWYQQILGQGPKLLIQFQNNGVVDDSQLPKDRFSAERLKGVDSTLKIQPAKLEDSAVYLCASSPRGPNYGYTFGSGTRLTVV.

The chain recombines TRBV7-2 with TRBJ2-3, with 9 nucleotides matching TRBD1. The CDR3 contains 17 residues. Germline trimming cut 4 bases from V and 2 bases from J; bases unmatched to any gene: 10. Germline CDR1 SGHTA, CDR2 FQGNSA. CDR3 sequence: CASSSGPGQGYTDTQYF. The DNA of the CDR3 is TGTGCCAGCAGCTCGGGCCCGGGACAGGGTTACACAGATACGCAGTATTTT.

Ten or more counts support this clonotype. This sequence joins TRBV7-2 and TRBJ2-3, with 8 bases fitting TRBD1. Germline-derived CDR1 and CDR2 are SGHTA and FQGNSA. CDR3 size: 15 residues. After removal of 1 base from V and 5 bases from J, the junction contained 5 bases not matched to a gene. The CDR3: CASSLDATGVDTQYF. The CDR3 DNA is TGTGCCAGCAGCTTAGATGCGACAGGGGTAGATACGCAGTATTTT. The variable domain in full, completed from reference TRBV7-2 and TRBJ2-3, reads GAGVSQSPSNKVTEKGKDVELRCDPISGHTALYWYRQSLGQGLEFLIYFQGNSAPDKSGLPSDRFSAERTGGSVSTLTIQRTQQEDSAVYLCASSLDATGVDTQYFGPGTRLTVL.

This clonotype was observed a few times. The CDR3 is CASSLDGTNTEAFF. DNA for the CDR3: TGTGCCAGCAGCTTGGACGGGACGAACACTGAAGCTTTCTTT. The chain recombines TRBV7-2 with TRBJ1-1; possible D gene TRBD1, 5 bases. With 3 bases removed from V and 1 base from J, the gap between germline ends came to 9 bases. The germline gives CDR1 SGHTA, CDR2 FQGNSA. The length of the CDR3 is 14 residues.

The chain links TRBV18 to TRBJ2-7, with 7 bases matching TRBD2. V was pared by 2 bases and J by 5 bases, with 6 bases of the junction left unmatched. This CDR3 is built from 14 residues. CDR1 is KGHSH, CDR2 LQKENI, per germline. The CDR3 loop reads CASSPVAGEHEQYF. Here the CDR3 DNA reads TGTGCCAGCTCACCAGTTGCGGGAGAACACGAGCAGTACTTC.

In its sample, this clonotype was seen a few times. This chain connects TRBV12-3 or TRBV12-4 to TRBJ1-5; 8 bases line up with TRBD1. The ends lost 6 bases at V and 6 bases at J; junction bases unmatched: 7. The CDR3 is 14 residues long. The CDR3 sequence: CASSPTGEGQPQHF. The CDR3 DNA follows: TGTGCCAGCAGCCCGACAGGGGAAGGTCAGCCCCAGCATTTT.

J is TRBJ1-5 and V is TRBV20-1; D possibly corresponds to TRBD1 (6 bases). The germline V gene encodes CDR1 DFQATT and CDR2 SNEGSKA (reference sequence). V was trimmed by 5 bases and J by 2 bases, leaving 13 bases between them. The CDR3 has 14 amino acids. Here the CDR3 DNA reads TGCAGTGCTTTTGACAGGCTGGGCAATCAGCCCCAGCATTTT. This translates into CSAFDRLGNQPQHF.

The genes are TRBV18 and TRBJ2-7; D call uncertain. Germline CDR1 reads KGHSH; CDR2 reads LQKENI. Trimming left V 3 bases short and J 5 bases short, with 11 bases between. CDR3 length: 13 residues. CDR3 bases: TGTGCCAGCTCACCCCGATTAGGTAACGAGCAGTACTTC. Translating gives CASSPRLGNEQYF.

The chain links TRBV20-1 to TRBJ2-3; D gene ambiguous. V lost 6 bases to trimming and J lost 5 bases, with 9 bases between them. CDR1 DFQATT and CDR2 SNEGSKA come from the germline V gene (reference sequence). CDR3 length equals 11 residues. CDR3 sequence: CSAIQLDTQYF. The CDR3 region has the DNA TGCAGTGCCATACAGTTAGATACGCAGTATTTT.

This clonotype was counted a few times. The chain has TRBV5-4 and TRBJ1-4; TRBD1 matches at 7 bases. Germline CDR1 is SGHNT and CDR2 is YYREEE (reference sequence). V dropped 4 bases and J dropped 5; count of bases not matched to a gene: 8. CDR3 length: 15 residues. CDR3 DNA: TGTGCCAGCAGCCAGGGAGGGACAGTAAATGAAAAACTGTTTTTT. It specifies CASSQGGTVNEKLFF.

This clonotype has only a few counts. The V call is TRBV7-9, the J call TRBJ1-5; TRBD1 matches at 9 bases. CDR1 is SEHNR and CDR2 is FQNEAQ in the germline V gene (reference sequence). This CDR3 comprises 15 residues. V lost 5 bases and J lost 8; bases outside the gene matches: 10. DNA for the CDR3: TGTGCCAGCAGCCCTGGACAGGGGAAAAGGGAGCCCCAGCATTTT. Translation: CASSPGQGKREPQHF.

This clonotype has more than one count but fewer than ten. The chain joins TRBV20-1 to TRBJ2-3, with 13 positions matching TRBD2. This CDR3 is 19 amino acids long. Germline CDR1 DFQATT, CDR2 SNEGSKA (reference sequence). The trim removed 5 bases at V and 4 bases at J, leaving 18 bases unmatched. CDR3 sequence reads: CSAPGSFTSGGAYADTQYF. DNA for the CDR3: TGCAGTGCTCCTGGGTCCTTCACTAGCGGGGGGGCGTACGCAGATACGCAGTATTTT.

The V gene is TRBV12-3 or TRBV12-4, the J gene TRBJ2-5; TRBD2 matches at 11 bases. The CDR3 contains 15 residues. V dropped 6 bases and J dropped 5; count of bases not matched to a gene: 8. The CDR3 loop reads CASRITLAGEETQYF. The DNA of the CDR3 is TGTGCCAGCAGGATAACACTAGCGGGAGAGGAGACCCAGTACTTC.

The rearrangement links TRBV19 to TRBJ1-1; D is undetermined. Trimming removed 2 bases from V and 0 bases from J, with 13 bases in between. Germline lookup yields CDR1 LNHDA and CDR2 SQIVND (reference sequence). This CDR3 contains 16 residues. The CDR3 DNA reads as TGTGCCAGTAGTATATCCCACGGCTCGCTGAACACTGAAGCTTTCTTT. As protein: CASSISHGSLNTEAFF.

Only a few counts were recorded for this clonotype. This chain connects TRBV5-1 to TRBJ2-5, with 15 bases identical to TRBD2. CDR1 is SGHRS, CDR2 YFSETQ, per germline. V lost 4 bases to trimming and J lost 5 bases; unmatched junction nucleotides: 9. The CDR3 spans 17 residues. As DNA, the CDR3 is TGCGCCAGCAGCGACGGGACTAGCGGGAGGCCGGGGGAGACCCAGTACTTC. This sequence encodes CASSDGTSGRPGETQYF.

V and J are TRBV10-3 and TRBJ2-2; a weak D match, TRBD2 (5 bases). V dropped 2 bases and J dropped 4 bases, with 17 bases sitting between them. Germline V gene lookup returns CDR1 ENHRY and CDR2 SYGVKD. The CDR3 has 17 amino acids. The CDR3 spells CAISEPFKGSATGELFF. In nucleotides, the CDR3 is TGTGCCATCAGTGAGCCCTTTAAGGGTAGCGCCACCGGGGAGCTGTTTTTT.